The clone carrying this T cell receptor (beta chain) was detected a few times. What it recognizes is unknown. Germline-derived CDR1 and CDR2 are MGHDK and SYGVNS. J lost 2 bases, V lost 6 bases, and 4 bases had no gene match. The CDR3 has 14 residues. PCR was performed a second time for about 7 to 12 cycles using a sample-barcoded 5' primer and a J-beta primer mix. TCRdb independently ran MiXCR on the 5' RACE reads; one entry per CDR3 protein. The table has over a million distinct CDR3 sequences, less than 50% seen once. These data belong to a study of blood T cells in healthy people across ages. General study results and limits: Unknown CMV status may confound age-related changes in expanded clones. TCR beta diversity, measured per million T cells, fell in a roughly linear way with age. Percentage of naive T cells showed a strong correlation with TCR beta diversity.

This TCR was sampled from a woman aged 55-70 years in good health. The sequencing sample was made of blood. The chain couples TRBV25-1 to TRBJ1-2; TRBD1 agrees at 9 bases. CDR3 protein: CASRGTGINYGYTF. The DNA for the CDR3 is TGTGCCAGCAGGGGGACAGGGATAAACTATGGCTACACCTTC.